This TCR beta chain originates from a study of T cell responses to AZD1222 COVID-19 vaccine. Study-level results: The span of vaccine-associated CD4 TCRs extended across spike, with dominance at 160-218 and 743-854. Breadth and depth of Spike-specific TCRs rose after two AZD1222 doses. A reported finding is that nearly half of spike-specific TCRs target unmutated variant regions. Sampling captured repertoires only after the peak T cell response.

Method: immunoSEQ multiplex PCR; TCRdb's copy keeps in-frame clones and lacks some. The sample contains 95,000 to 150,000 clones, more than 80% of which appear only once. In the case of this clone: Its antigen is not identified.

This CDR3 comprises 13 residues. Trimming stripped 3 bases from V and 9 bases from J, with 14 bases between. Germline V gives CDR1 MNHEY, CDR2 SVGAGI. The origin of this receptor is an adult in good health. The sequenced sample was peripheral blood, obtained on day 0 of AZD1222 vaccination. The chain uses TRBV6-5 and TRBJ1-1, with a possible D match to TRBD1 (5 bases). CDR3: CASSYAGTGKAFF. In DNA, the CDR3 is TGTGCCAGCAGTTATGCAGGGACCGGGAAAGCTTTCTTT.